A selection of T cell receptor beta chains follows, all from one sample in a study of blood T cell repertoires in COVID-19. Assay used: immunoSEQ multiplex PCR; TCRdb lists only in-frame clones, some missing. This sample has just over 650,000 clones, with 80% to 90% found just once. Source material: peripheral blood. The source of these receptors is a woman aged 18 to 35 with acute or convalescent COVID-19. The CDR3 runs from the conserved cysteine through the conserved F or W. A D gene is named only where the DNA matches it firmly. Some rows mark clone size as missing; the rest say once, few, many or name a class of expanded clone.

CDR3nt: TGTGCCAGCTCACCTCCAACGGTCTCCTACAATGAGCAGTTCTTC; CDR3aa: CASSPPTVSYNEQFF; v_gene: TRBV18; j_gene: TRBJ2-1; abundance: -; d_gene: -
CDR3nt: TGTGCCAGCAGTTTCTTAAGACAGGGAAGCACAGATACGCAGTATTTT; CDR3aa: CASSFLRQGSTDTQYF; v_gene: TRBV27; j_gene: TRBJ2-3; abundance: once; d_gene: TRBD1
CDR3nt: TGTGCCAGCAGCCCCGCGGACAGGACAGCTTTCTTT; CDR3aa: CASSPADRTAFF; v_gene: TRBV11-1; j_gene: TRBJ1-1; abundance: -; d_gene: TRBD1
CDR3nt: TGTGCCAGCAGTTTGGCCCCAACTTCAGGAGATACGCAGTATTTT; CDR3aa: CASSLAPTSGDTQYF; v_gene: TRBV27; j_gene: TRBJ2-3; abundance: -; d_gene: -
CDR3nt: TGTGCCAGCGGGGACAGGAATTCACCCCTCCACTTT; CDR3aa: CASGDRNSPLHF; v_gene: TRBV6-6; j_gene: TRBJ1-6; abundance: -; d_gene: TRBD1
CDR3nt: TGTGCCATCAGTGAACCCCGGGAGGGAGGGGAGGAGACCCAGTACTTC; CDR3aa: CAISEPREGGEETQYF; v_gene: TRBV10-3; j_gene: TRBJ2-5; abundance: -; d_gene: TRBD2
CDR3nt: TGCGCCAGCAGCTCACCGGAACCAGGGGCCTATGGCTACACCTTC; CDR3aa: CASSSPEPGAYGYTF; v_gene: TRBV5-1; j_gene: TRBJ1-2; abundance: -; d_gene: -
CDR3nt: TGCGCCAGCAGCGTGGGGGACAGCTCCTACAATGAGCAGTTCTTC; CDR3aa: CASSVGDSSYNEQFF; v_gene: TRBV5-1; j_gene: TRBJ2-1; abundance: -; d_gene: TRBD1
CDR3nt: TGTGCCACCTCCGGGGGTCTATCCACCCCCGGCTACACCTTC; CDR3aa: CATSGGLSTPGYTF; v_gene: TRBV24-1; j_gene: TRBJ1-2; abundance: -; d_gene: -
CDR3nt: TGTGCCTGCCCCCGCGGGGGGAAGCTTAACTATGGCTACACCTTC; CDR3aa: CACPRGGKLNYGYTF; v_gene: TRBV30; j_gene: TRBJ1-2; abundance: -; d_gene: -
CDR3nt: TGTGCCAGTAGTATAGACCCCCGGCAGGGGCTGTTCTATGGCTACACCTTC; CDR3aa: CASSIDPRQGLFYGYTF; v_gene: TRBV19; j_gene: TRBJ1-2; abundance: -; d_gene: -
CDR3nt: TGTGCCAGCAGCGAGACAGGGTTCGCCCGTCCAACATATGGCTACACCTTC; CDR3aa: CASSETGFARPTYGYTF; v_gene: TRBV7-9; j_gene: TRBJ1-2; abundance: -; d_gene: TRBD1
CDR3nt: TGTGCCAGCAGCCAAGATGAGGGGGGGGACTCCTACAATGAGCAGTTCTTC; CDR3aa: CASSQDEGGDSYNEQFF; v_gene: TRBV4-2; j_gene: TRBJ2-1; abundance: few; d_gene: -
CDR3nt: TGTGCCAGCAGCCTGGACAGCTATGGCTACACCTTC; CDR3aa: CASSLDSYGYTF; v_gene: TRBV6-5; j_gene: TRBJ1-2; abundance: few; d_gene: -
CDR3nt: TGTGCAAGTCGCTTGTCAAACCGGGACAGAGTTACCTACGAGCAGTACTTC; CDR3aa: CASRLSNRDRVTYEQYF; v_gene: TRBV12-2; j_gene: TRBJ2-7; abundance: -; d_gene: -
CDR3nt: TGCAGTGCTAGTAGAGGGATGACAGATACGCAGTATTTT; CDR3aa: CSASRGMTDTQYF; v_gene: TRBV20-1; j_gene: TRBJ2-3; abundance: -; d_gene: -
CDR3nt: TGTGCCAGCAGCGTAGTAGGGGGCGAGGCCCAAGCTTTCTTT; CDR3aa: CASSVVGGEAQAFF; v_gene: TRBV9; j_gene: TRBJ1-1; abundance: -; d_gene: TRBD1
CDR3nt: TGTGCCAGCGAGGGGGGGAATCAGCCCCAGCATTTT; CDR3aa: CASEGGNQPQHF; v_gene: TRBV2; j_gene: TRBJ1-5; abundance: -; d_gene: -
CDR3nt: TGTGCCAGCAGTGTATGGGGGGATAATAATCAGCCCCAGCATTTT; CDR3aa: CASSVWGDNNQPQHF; v_gene: TRBV9; j_gene: TRBJ1-5; abundance: -; d_gene: -
CDR3nt: TGTGCCAGCAGCCACGAATTGCCCAGGGACTACGAGCAGTACTTC; CDR3aa: CASSHELPRDYEQYF; v_gene: TRBV7-3; j_gene: TRBJ2-7; abundance: -; d_gene: -
CDR3nt: TGTGCCAGCAGACCTACAGGGTTGAAAACCTACGAGCAGTACTTC; CDR3aa: CASRPTGLKTYEQYF; v_gene: TRBV6-5; j_gene: TRBJ2-7; abundance: -; d_gene: -
CDR3nt: TGTGCCACCAGTGATTGGGCTGGGGGGGAGCTGTTTTTT; CDR3aa: CATSDWAGGELFF; v_gene: TRBV24-1; j_gene: TRBJ2-2; abundance: -; d_gene: -
CDR3nt: TGTGCCAGCAGCCAAAGGGACTCCTTAGAGACCCAGTACTTC; CDR3aa: CASSQRDSLETQYF; v_gene: TRBV3-1/TRBV3-2; j_gene: TRBJ2-5; abundance: -; d_gene: -
CDR3nt: TGTGCCAGCAGCTACAGTATCTCTGGAAACACCATATATTTT; CDR3aa: CASSYSISGNTIYF; v_gene: TRBV7-9; j_gene: TRBJ1-3; abundance: -; d_gene: -
CDR3nt: TGTGCCAGCAGCTCCTGGAGGGCCACTGAAGCTTTCTTT; CDR3aa: CASSSWRATEAFF; v_gene: TRBV7-9; j_gene: TRBJ1-1; abundance: -; d_gene: -
CDR3nt: TGTGCCAGCAGTATCGGGACAGGGCGGGAAGCTTTCTTT; CDR3aa: CASSIGTGREAFF; v_gene: TRBV12-3/TRBV12-4; j_gene: TRBJ1-1; abundance: -; d_gene: TRBD1
CDR3nt: TGTGCCAGCAGTTATGTGACAGGGGAAAATCAGCCCCAGCATTTT; CDR3aa: CASSYVTGENQPQHF; v_gene: TRBV6-6; j_gene: TRBJ1-5; abundance: -; d_gene: TRBD1